The 31 T cell receptor beta chains in this list originate from one sample, sequenced in a study of chemoradiotherapy in HPV16-positive cancers. Here immunoSEQ multiplex PCR was the method, and the copy in TCRdb shows in-frame clones only, minus some. The table shows about 4,000 clones, with more than 70% occurring only once. This material was collected from a patient who underwent chemoradiotherapy. The origin of the receptors is a human donor with HPV-associated anogenital cancer.

This sequence joins TRBV4-2 and TRBJ1-5; TRBD1 aligns across 8 bases. Losses at the gene ends were 0 bases for V and 1 base for J; bases not matched to a gene: 5. The CDR3 sequence is 17 residues long. The germline V gene encodes CDR1 LGHNA and CDR2 YNFKEQ. CDR3 protein: CASSQEDRGRSNQPQHF. In nucleotides, the CDR3 is TGTGCCAGCAGCCAAGAAGACAGGGGAAGAAGCAATCAGCCCCAGCATTTT.

This chain connects TRBV2 to TRBJ2-2; maybe TRBD1 (5 bases). The ends were cut back, 6 bases at V and 1 base at J, with 12 bases in the middle. The CDR3 contains 15 residues. Looked up from germline, CDR1 is SNHLY and CDR2 is FYNNEI. The CDR3 DNA reads as TGTGCCAGCAGCGATGACAGTAGGAACACCGGGGAGCTGTTTTTT. This gives the protein CASSDDSRNTGELFF.

The chain joins TRBV19 to TRBJ1-1; a weak D match, TRBD1 (6 bases). Germline V gene lookup returns CDR1 LNHDA and CDR2 SQIVND (reference sequence). The CDR3 consists of 12 residues. The V end was cut by 5 bases, the J end by 4 bases, with 8 bases between. This CDR3 reads CASSEGGTEAFF. DNA for the CDR3: TGTGCCAGTAGTGAAGGGGGCACTGAAGCTTTCTTT.

V gene TRBV25-1 combines with J gene TRBJ1-2; maybe TRBD1 (6 bases). The CDR3 spans 14 residues. Germline values: CDR1 MGHDK, CDR2 SYGVNS. V was cut by 4 bases and J by 3 bases, with 12 bases left in between. CDR3 DNA sequence: TGTGCCAGCAGTGCACAGGGCATCGACTATGGCTACACCTTC. Protein product: CASSAQGIDYGYTF.

This chain connects TRBV4-2 to TRBJ1-5, with a possible D match to TRBD1 (5 bases). CDR1 LGHNA and CDR2 YNFKEQ come from the germline V gene. The CDR3 is 16 residues long. Trimming stripped 0 bases from V and 9 bases from J, with 18 bases between. In DNA, the CDR3 is TGTGCCAGCAGCCAAGATATGTCGCAGGGAGAGATGCCCCAGCATTTT. It is translated as CASSQDMSQGEMPQHF.

The chain couples TRBV18 to TRBJ1-2, with a tentative D call TRBD1 (5 bases). This CDR3 is 17 amino acids long. Between the trimmed V and J ends, which lost 2 bases and 4 bases, there was a span of 20 bases. The germline V gene has CDR1 KGHSH and CDR2 LQKENI. The CDR3 loop is CASSPNQGVGGTYGYTF. In DNA form, the CDR3 reads TGTGCCAGCTCACCAAACCAGGGAGTGGGTGGCACCTATGGCTACACCTTC.

This clone has a handful of counts. This CDR3 is CASSEYPSGVSDTQYF. The CDR3 bases are TGTGCCAGCAGTGAATACCCTAGCGGTGTCTCAGATACGCAGTATTTT. The chain has TRBV2 and TRBJ2-3, with 7 bases matching TRBD2. After removal of 2 bases from V and 4 bases from J, the junction contained 9 bases not matched to a gene. This CDR3 is built from 16 residues. Germline CDR1 is SNHLY and CDR2 is FYNNEI.

The chain employs TRBV9 and TRBJ2-7, with D possibly being TRBD1 or TRBD2 (6 bases each). Germline V gene data show CDR1 as SGDLS and CDR2 as YYNGEE. The CDR3 runs to 16 residues. V lost 0 bases and J lost 0, with 13 bases in between. The CDR3 loop is CASSVGGAQSSYEQYF. The CDR3 bases are TGTGCCAGCAGCGTAGGGGGGGCCCAGAGCTCCTACGAGCAGTACTTC.

This chain uses TRBV11-2 with TRBJ2-5; 9 bases align to TRBD1. The tail of the sequence fits TRBJ2-7 better, so the J call may be wrong. Germline V gene data show CDR1 as SGHAT and CDR2 as FQNNGV. This CDR3 contains 16 residues. The DNA of the CDR3 is TGTGCCAGCAGCTTCGACCCCGGGACAGGGCTTAACGAGCAGTACTTC. Protein: CASSFDPGTGLNEQYF.

The rearrangement joins TRBV18 to TRBJ1-5; perhaps TRBD1 as D (6 bases). The CDR3 sequence is 15 residues long. The V gene's germline CDR1 is KGHSH and CDR2 LQKENI. V was clipped by 4 bases and J by 1 base, with 11 bases between them. In nucleotides, the CDR3 is TGTGCCAGCTCACAGGGGGGACCGAGCAATCAGCCCCAGCATTTT. This codes for CASSQGGPSNQPQHF. Based on the CDR3 plus reference TRBV18 and TRBJ1-5, the full variable domain is NAGVMQNPRHLVRRRGQEARLRCSPMKGHSHVYWYRQLPEEGLKFMVYLQKENIIDESGMPKERFSAEFPKEGPSILRIQQVVRGDSAAYFCASSQGGPSNQPQHFGDGTRLSIL.

This clone was seen more than once but under ten times. CDR3 sequence: CASEISDNQNTGELFF. The CDR3 DNA sequence: TGTGCCAGCGAAATTTCAGACAATCAGAACACCGGGGAGCTGTTTTTT. The chain uses TRBV6-6 and TRBJ2-2; no clear D. Germline values: CDR1 MNHNY, CDR2 SVGAGI (reference sequence). This CDR3 is built from 16 residues. Trimming shortened V by 8 bases and J by 1 base, and 17 bases separated the two germline ends.

The V call is TRBV28, the J call TRBJ2-7; TRBD1 matches at 7 bases. V lost 6 bases, J lost 2 bases, and 13 bases stayed unmatched. Germline values: CDR1 MDHEN, CDR2 SYDVKM. There are 16 residues in the CDR3. The CDR3 reads CASSPLPGQLPYEQYF. The CDR3 region has the DNA TGTGCCAGCAGCCCCCTCCCGGGACAGTTACCCTACGAGCAGTACTTC.

The chain combines TRBV2 with TRBJ1-5; D call uncertain. This CDR3 is 16 amino acids long. The germline V gene has CDR1 SNHLY and CDR2 FYNNEI. Trimming took off 3 bases at V and 0 bases at J, with 12 bases between the two ends. This CDR3 is CASSDKGFDSNQPQHF. In DNA, the CDR3 is TGTGCCAGCAGTGATAAAGGTTTCGATAGCAATCAGCCCCAGCATTTT.

In this sample, this clone turned up once. The rearrangement joins TRBV28 to TRBJ1-2; possible D gene TRBD1, 5 bases. Germline loops: CDR1 MDHEN, CDR2 SYDVKM. Trimming removed 5 bases from V and 5 bases from J, with 9 bases in between. The length of the CDR3 is 12 residues. The CDR3 DNA reads as TGTGCCAGCAGTAGGGGTGGTTATGGCTACACCTTC. Translation gives CASSRGGYGYTF.

This clone turned up a few times. The V and J genes are TRBV27 and TRBJ1-6; D remains ambiguous. The CDR3 loop spans 14 amino acids. V was shortened by 6 bases and J by 2 bases, with 8 bases between the two germline ends. Germline V gene sequence: CDR1 MNHEY, CDR2 SMNVEV (reference sequence). As DNA, the CDR3 is TGTGCCAGCAGCGGTCCTACCTATAATTCACCCCTCCACTTT. This translates into CASSGPTYNSPLHF.

The rearrangement uses TRBV30 and TRBJ1-2; 7 bases fit TRBD1. With 2 bases clipped from V and 0 bases from J, the junction kept 3 bases outside the gene matches. Per germline, CDR1 GTSNPN and CDR2 SVGIG (reference sequence). This CDR3 has 14 amino acids. CDR3 bases: TGTGCCTGGAGTCAGGGGGGCTCTAACTATGGCTACACCTTC. This codes for CAWSQGGSNYGYTF.

V and J are TRBV6-1 and TRBJ2-2; 8 nucleotides align to TRBD1. In germline, CDR1 is MNHNS, CDR2 SASEGT. Trimming removed 10 bases from V and 4 bases from J; junction bases left unmatched: 5. The CDR3 loop spans 13 amino acids. The CDR3 DNA sequence: TGTGCCACACACAGGGGGGTCACCGGGGAGCTGTTTTTT. Its translation is CATHRGVTGELFF.

The rearrangement joins TRBV2 to TRBJ1-4, with D unresolved. V shed 6 bases and J shed 0 bases, with 8 bases lying between them. The CDR3 is 14 residues long. Germline CDR1 and CDR2: SNHLY and FYNNEI. In DNA form, the CDR3 reads TGTGCCAGCAGCAGACTTGCAACTAATGAAAAACTGTTTTTT. It translates to CASSRLATNEKLFF. Full variable domain (missing parts from reference TRBV2 and TRBJ1-4): EPEVTQTPSHQVTQMGQEVILRCVPISNHLYFYWYRQILGQKVEFLVSFYNNEISEKSEIFDDQFSVERPDGSNFTLKIRSTKLEDSAMYFCASSRLATNEKLFFGSGTQLSVL.

The gene calls are TRBV27 and TRBJ2-7; tentatively, D is TRBD2 (6 bases). The CDR3 has 12 amino acids. Trimming pared 6 bases from V and 0 bases from J, leaving 6 bases between. CDR1 is MNHEY and CDR2 is SMNVEV in the germline V gene (reference sequence). CDR3 DNA sequence: TGTGCCAGCAGCGGGAGCTCCTACGAGCAGTACTTC. The encoded protein is CASSGSSYEQYF.

The rearrangement uses TRBV7-2 and TRBJ2-3, with D possibly matching TRBD2 (6 bases). The CDR3 length is 17 residues. V gave up 2 bases and J gave up 2 bases, with 17 bases separating them. Per the germline V gene, CDR1 is SGHTA and CDR2 is FQGNSA. The CDR3 loop is CASSLWSQRVPTDTQYF. The CDR3 bases are TGTGCCAGCAGCTTATGGTCCCAGCGGGTCCCCACAGATACGCAGTATTTT.

In this sample, this clone turned up a few times. The CDR3, as DNA: TGTGCCAGCAGCACCCGCAGGGGAGGAGAGACCCAGTACTTC. Protein: CASSTRRGGETQYF. The chain is built from TRBV7-2 and TRBJ2-5; D tentatively reads TRBD1 or TRBD2 (6 bases each). This CDR3 has 14 residues. Germline V gene lookup returns CDR1 SGHTA and CDR2 FQGNSA. V lost 5 bases to trimming and J lost 4 bases, with 14 bases between them.

The gene calls are TRBV10-3 and TRBJ2-5; 8 bases align to TRBD2. CDR3 length: 15 amino acids. After removal of 5 bases from V and 1 base from J, the junction contained 6 bases not matched to a gene. In germline, CDR1 is ENHRY, CDR2 SYGVKD. CDR3 DNA: TGTGCCATCAGTCCCGGGACTAGTGTCCAAGAGACCCAGTACTTC. Amino acid sequence: CAISPGTSVQETQYF.

The chain combines TRBV7-2 with TRBJ2-3, with 12 bases fitting TRBD2. Germline V CDR1 and CDR2: SGHTA, FQGNSA. This CDR3 is built from 17 residues. The junction had 10 bases not matched to a gene; V was cut back by 5 bases and J by 4 bases. In nucleotides, the CDR3 is TGTGCCAGCAGCCCCCGGACTAGCGGGGCGAGGCCAGATACGCAGTATTTT. Protein: CASSPRTSGARPDTQYF.

The chain recombines TRBV9 with TRBJ2-2; 7 positions agree with TRBD2. The trim removed 0 bases at V and 4 bases at J, leaving 6 bases unmatched. This CDR3 has 16 amino acids. CDR1 and CDR2 from the germline V gene are SGDLS and YYNGEE. The CDR3 is CASSVAGGISTGELFF. CDR3 DNA sequence: TGTGCCAGCAGCGTAGCGGGGGGTATCAGCACCGGGGAGCTGTTTTTT.

The chain combines TRBV28 with TRBJ2-1, with D unresolved. From germline, CDR1 is MDHEN and CDR2 SYDVKM. The CDR3 totals 11 residues. Trimming left V 8 bases short and J 6 bases short, with 8 bases between. CDR3 bases: TGTGCCAGCGCTCAAGTCAATGAGCAGTTCTTC. This translates into CASAQVNEQFF.

The V call is TRBV7-2, the J call TRBJ2-1; weak D call: TRBD1 (5 bases). V shed 7 bases and J shed 5 bases, with 9 bases lying between them. Germline V gives CDR1 SGHTA, CDR2 FQGNSA. The CDR3 runs to 12 residues. CDR3 in amino acids: CASNWGDNEQFF. The DNA of the CDR3 is TGTGCCAGCAACTGGGGCGACAATGAGCAGTTCTTC.

V gene TRBV19 combines with J gene TRBJ1-2; 10 bases align to TRBD1. J gave up 8 bases and V 8 bases, and 8 bases lay outside the gene matches. Germline CDR1 LNHDA, CDR2 SQIVND (reference sequence). This CDR3 comprises 13 residues. The CDR3 loop reads CASRDRGLTGYTF. The CDR3 DNA sequence: TGTGCCAGTCGGGACAGGGGTCTAACGGGCTACACCTTC.

The rearrangement uses TRBV19 and TRBJ1-5, with D hard to call. CDR3 size: 15 residues. V shed 3 bases and J shed 7 bases, with 16 bases lying between them. Germline CDR1 and CDR2: LNHDA and SQIVND (reference sequence). CDR3 sequence: CASSIKDAQEQPQHF. For the CDR3, the DNA is TGTGCCAGTAGTATTAAGGATGCGCAAGAACAGCCCCAGCATTTT. The entire variable domain, with the rest obtained from reference TRBV19 and TRBJ1-5, is as follows: DGGITQSPKYLFRKEGQNVTLSCEQNLNHDAMYWYRQDPGQGLRLIYYSQIVNDFQKGDIAEGYSVSREKKESFPLTVTSAQKNPTAFYLCASSIKDAQEQPQHFGDGTRLSIL.

This rearrangement joins TRBV19 to TRBJ2-3; D is perhaps TRBD1 (6 bases). Germline CDR1 LNHDA, CDR2 SQIVND (reference sequence). V dropped 3 bases and J dropped 0 bases, with 10 bases sitting between them. This CDR3 has 15 residues. The CDR3 DNA reads TGTGCCAGTAGTATGGTGGGGGCGAGCACAGATACGCAGTATTTT. This codes for CASSMVGASTDTQYF.

The chain links TRBV5-1 to TRBJ1-2; 8 bases are a match to TRBD1. V was clipped by 5 bases and J by 4 bases; unmatched bases: 4. The CDR3 is 13 residues long. CDR1 SGHRS and CDR2 YFSETQ come from the germline V gene. For the CDR3, the DNA is TGCGCCAGCAGGGCAGGGGGCGGCTATGGCTACACCTTC. Its protein product is CASRAGGGYGYTF.

Here the CDR3 DNA reads TGCGCCAGCAGTGAGTCAGTTAGAGGGCGATTTGGCTACACCTTC. Its protein product is CASSESVRGRFGYTF. The rearrangement uses TRBV10-2 and TRBJ1-2; no clear D. The CDR3 has 15 amino acids. CDR1 is WSHSY, CDR2 SAAADI, per germline. V was shortened by 0 bases and J by 7 bases, with 15 bases between the two germline ends.